This is a list of T cell receptor beta chains from one sample in a study of T-cell reconstitution after alpha-beta-depleted transplantation in children. TCRdb analysed the PCR reads with MiXCR anew, one entry per CDR3 protein. The table lists more than 85,000 distinct CDR3 sequences, 10% to 13% of them singletons, with less than 10% in the top ten. The input for sequencing was PBMCs from the stem cell graft donor, taken from the stem cell graft. All receptors come from a human donor who donated a stem cell graft to a child with acute lymphoblastic leukemia. CDR3s include the opening cysteine and the closing phenylalanine or tryptophan. Fields, in order: clone size, V gene, D gene, J gene, CDR3 DNA, CDR3 protein. The D gene is left open where the match is weak. Expanded clones get a size class; other rows say once, few or many, or leave the size out.

many	TRBV6-2/TRBV6-3	.	TRBJ1-2	TGTGCCAGTTACACCGGGACCTTCTATGGCTACACCTTC	CASYTGTFYGYTF
.	TRBV18	.	TRBJ1-2	TGTGCCAGCTCACAAGACAGTAACCTTGGCTACACCTTC	CASSQDSNLGYTF
many	TRBV27	.	TRBJ2-5	TGTGCCAGCAGCTCTCCGGGTCGGCAAGAGACCCAGTACTTC	CASSSPGRQETQYF
many	TRBV29-1	.	TRBJ2-6	TGCAGCGTTGACAATCCGGACAAGGGGTCCAGGGCTGGGGCCAACGTCCTGACTTTC	CSVDNPDKGSRAGANVLTF
many	TRBV20-1	TRBD2	TRBJ2-1	TGCAGTGCTAGTAAGGGGACTAGCGGGAGGGCCTTTGAGCAGTTCTTC	CSASKGTSGRAFEQFF
many	TRBV12-3/TRBV12-4	.	TRBJ1-1	TGTGCCAGCAGCTCAGCTAAAGTAGGTCCGAACACTGAAGCTTTCTTT	CASSSAKVGPNTEAFF
many	TRBV5-1	TRBD1	TRBJ2-6	TGCGCCAGCAGCTGGGGACAGGGGTACTCTGGGGCCAACGTCCTGACTTTC	CASSWGQGYSGANVLTF
many	TRBV6-1	TRBD2	TRBJ2-2	TGTGCCAGCACCGCGGCTGGGATGAGCGGGGGGGCGGTCGGGGAGCTGTTTTTT	CASTAAGMSGGAVGELFF
many	TRBV29-1	.	TRBJ1-3	TGCAGCGCCGGCCGAAAGGGCCTAGAGACCTCTGGAAACACCATATATTTT	CSAGRKGLETSGNTIYF
few	TRBV4-3	TRBD1	TRBJ2-7	TGCGCCAGCAGCCAAGTCGGGACAGGAGGCGAGCAGTACTTC	CASSQVGTGGEQYF
many	TRBV5-1	.	TRBJ1-5	TGCGCCAGCAGCAAAGGTGGCGTGGGAGATCAGCCCCAGCATTTT	CASSKGGVGDQPQHF
many	TRBV12-3/TRBV12-4	TRBD1	TRBJ2-1	TGTGCCAGCAGTCAAAACCGAAAAACGGGACAGGTATTCTTC	CASSQNRKTGQVFF
many	TRBV11-2	TRBD2	TRBJ2-3	TGTGCCAGCAGCCTTCGACTAGCGGGAGGCACAGATACGCAGTATTTT	CASSLRLAGGTDTQYF
many	TRBV6-1	.	TRBJ1-2	TGTGCCAGCAGTGTAGTCCGTGGTGGCTACACCTTC	CASSVVRGGYTF
many	TRBV6-1	.	TRBJ1-4	TGTGCCAGCAAATATTCGCCGAGTGAAAAACTGTTTTTT	CASKYSPSEKLFF
many	TRBV5-1	.	TRBJ1-6	TGCGCCAGCAGCTTGGATGCCTCCTATAATTCACCCCTCCACTTT	CASSLDASYNSPLHF
many	TRBV5-8	.	TRBJ2-3	TGTGCCAGCAGCTGGGCAGGGGCGTTTAGCACAGATACGCAGTATTTT	CASSWAGAFSTDTQYF
.	TRBV7-6	TRBD2	TRBJ2-7	TGTGCCAGCAGCTTAGTAGCGGGAGGGCCGAACGAGCAGTACTTC	CASSLVAGGPNEQYF
.	TRBV10-2	.	TRBJ2-2	TGCGCCAGCAGTAATCAGGGCACCGGGGAGCTGTTTTTT	CASSNQGTGELFF
many	TRBV4-2	.	TRBJ2-7	TGTGCCAGCAGCCAAGAGGGCCGTCCCGGGGGCGAGCAGTACTTC	CASSQEGRPGGEQYF
many	TRBV12-3/TRBV12-4	.	TRBJ1-5	TGTGCCAGCAGTTTACAGGGATATCAGCCCCAGCATTTT	CASSLQGYQPQHF
many	TRBV9	.	TRBJ2-3	TGTGCCAGCAGCGACGGGACTGCTAGCACAGATACGCAGTATTTT	CASSDGTASTDTQYF
.	TRBV4-1	TRBD1	TRBJ2-7	TGCGCCAGCAGCCGACAGGGGATGGGCGAGCAGTACTTC	CASSRQGMGEQYF
many	TRBV12-3/TRBV12-4	.	TRBJ2-5	TGTGCCAGCACTTCCGGGGGACAGTATGGAGAGACCCAGTACTTC	CASTSGGQYGETQYF
many	TRBV6-2/TRBV6-3	TRBD1	TRBJ2-1	TGTGCCAGCAGTAGGACAGGGAACAATGAGCAGTTCTTC	CASSRTGNNEQFF
many	TRBV5-1	TRBD1	TRBJ2-7	TGCGCCAGCAGCGCGCCGGGACAGTCCTACGAGCAGTACTTC	CASSAPGQSYEQYF
many	TRBV6-5	TRBD2	TRBJ2-5	TGTGCCAGCAGTTCAATCAGCGGGAGACGGATCTGGGGGGAGACCCAGTACTTC	CASSSISGRRIWGETQYF
many	TRBV20-1	TRBD2	TRBJ2-1	TGCAGTGCTAGAGAGGCGGGACTACTTTACAATGAGCAGTTCTTC	CSAREAGLLYNEQFF
many	TRBV11-2	TRBD2	TRBJ2-1	TGTGCCAGCAGGAGACTAGCGGGAGGAGGCCGAGGCGATGAGCAGTTCTTC	CASRRLAGGGRGDEQFF
.	TRBV7-8	.	TRBJ2-1	TGTGCCAGCACCCCCGAGCAGTTCTTC	CASTPEQFF
.	TRBV4-1	TRBD2	TRBJ2-1	TGCGCCAGCAGCCAAGGGACCGGGGGGGGCGTCGAGCAGTTCTTC	CASSQGTGGGVEQFF
many	TRBV15	.	TRBJ1-3	TGTGCCACCAGGAAGGGACAACACGGAAACACCATATATTTT	CATRKGQHGNTIYF
many	TRBV11-2	.	TRBJ2-5	TGTGCCAGCAGCTCCGCTGGGGACGGGGCCCAGTACTTC	CASSSAGDGAQYF
many	TRBV20-1	.	TRBJ2-5	TGCAGTGCTAGAGACAGAGGTTCACAAGAGACCCAGTACTTC	CSARDRGSQETQYF
many	TRBV20-1	.	TRBJ2-5	TGTTCGACGGGAGTGGATGAAGAGACCCAGTACTTC	CSTGVDEETQYF
many	TRBV10-3	TRBD2	TRBJ2-3	TGTGCCATCGGAACTAGCGGGAGTGGAAGCACAGATACGCAGTATTTT	CAIGTSGSGSTDTQYF
many	TRBV5-1	.	TRBJ1-1	TGCGCCAGCAGTCCAGGACTTTCGAACACTGAAGCTTTCTTT	CASSPGLSNTEAFF
many	TRBV5-1	TRBD2	TRBJ2-7	TGCGCCAGCAGCTTGGGGGGGGGTACAAGGGAGCAGTACTTC	CASSLGGGTREQYF
many	TRBV12-3/TRBV12-4	TRBD1	TRBJ2-2	TGTGCCAGCAGGTTCAGGACAGGGAACACCGGGGAGCTGTTTTTT	CASRFRTGNTGELFF
many	TRBV5-1	TRBD2	TRBJ2-7	TGCGCCAGCAGCCGCGGGGGACGCTACGAGCAGTACTTC	CASSRGGRYEQYF
many	TRBV15	.	TRBJ1-4	TGTGCCACCAGCAGAGGGGGGGTCACCCCAGTTGGTGAAAAACTGTTTTTT	CATSRGGVTPVGEKLFF
many	TRBV6-2/TRBV6-3	.	TRBJ2-7	TGTGCCAGCGGCGGAGCGGCCTTGAACGACTACGAGCAGTACTTC	CASGGAALNDYEQYF
many	TRBV20-1	.	TRBJ2-2	TGCAGTGTCCCCGCCCTACAGGGTGTGAACACCGGGGAGCTGTTTTTT	CSVPALQGVNTGELFF
many	TRBV6-2/TRBV6-3	.	TRBJ1-3	TGTGCCAGCAGTTACTCGCGGGGGTCGCTGCGGGAGCGGGTCTCTGGAAACACCATATATTTT	CASSYSRGSLRERVSGNTIYF
many	TRBV5-1	TRBD2	TRBJ2-3	TGCGCCAGCAGCTCTATACTAGCGGGAGTTGGAGATACGCAGTATTTT	CASSSILAGVGDTQYF